These 2 T cell receptor beta chains came from one sample sequenced in a study of shared T cell receptors in the human thymus. The assay was immunoSEQ multiplex PCR, and TCRdb's table has in-frame clones only and misses some. The data contain around 730,000 clones, roughly 88% of them seen just once; the ten biggest clones take up approximately 0.01%. This same sample was also taken into another study, of human thymus T cells.

The specimen was thymocytes. The receptors here all came from a girl less than two years old with a congenital heart defect.

In this sample, this clone turned up a few times. V usage is TRBV5-4 and J usage is TRBJ1-2, with TRBD1 identical over 7 bases. There are 14 residues in the CDR3. Trimming at V came to 5 bases and at J to 6 bases, leaving 10 bases not matched to a gene. Germline V CDR1 and CDR2: SGHNT, YYREEE (reference sequence). CDR3 region: CASSPDRPIHGYTF. The CDR3 bases are TGTGCCAGCAGTCCGGACAGGCCCATCCATGGCTACACCTTC.

The chain is built from TRBV6-1 and TRBJ1-6; 9 bases are a match to TRBD1. This CDR3 spans 20 amino acids. Germline V gene data show CDR1 as MNHNS and CDR2 as SASEGT. The V segment lost 4 bases and the J segment 6 bases; nucleotides outside the gene matches: 19. The CDR3 region is CASSAGTGGSGGRGNSPLHF. The CDR3 coding sequence is TGTGCCAGCAGTGCAGGCACAGGGGGCTCCGGGGGTAGGGGTAATTCACCCCTCCACTTT.